This T cell receptor (beta chain) was observed in a study of cytomegalovirus exposure and HLA in healthy donors. About the research overall: Most donors, around 81% of approximately 400 genotyped, fell in the Caucasian-associated ancestry cluster.

Broader study findings: What was likely a sequencing artifact was a cluster of highly shared sequence variants.

A word on this clone: The antigen is unknown.

V trimming: 3 bases; J trimming: 6 bases; junction bases outside the gene matches: 5. The germline CDR1 and CDR2 sequences are MRHNA and SNTAGT. This CDR3 is built from 15 residues. Researchers ran the PCR with 60 Vbeta and 13 Jbeta primers. As handled by the study authors: Later, an analysis found about 83 million unique TCR beta chains, and 9.5 million to 12 million of these were shared. This table comes from immunoSEQ multiplex PCR, and its TCRdb copy is limited to in-frame clones, with some not included. V, J and clone size reflect that table, while D and trimming were determined from the DNA. The sample includes 150,000 to 250,000 clones, 79% of them seen just once.

This chain uses TRBV6-4 with TRBJ2-1, with 10 bases fitting TRBD2. This clonotype was sampled from a woman under 40 in good health and CMV-seropositive. Specimen: PBMCs. The CDR3 loop reads CASSEFGTSANEQFF. CDR3 DNA sequence: TGTGCCAGCAGTGAGTTCGGGACTAGCGCCAATGAGCAGTTCTTC.